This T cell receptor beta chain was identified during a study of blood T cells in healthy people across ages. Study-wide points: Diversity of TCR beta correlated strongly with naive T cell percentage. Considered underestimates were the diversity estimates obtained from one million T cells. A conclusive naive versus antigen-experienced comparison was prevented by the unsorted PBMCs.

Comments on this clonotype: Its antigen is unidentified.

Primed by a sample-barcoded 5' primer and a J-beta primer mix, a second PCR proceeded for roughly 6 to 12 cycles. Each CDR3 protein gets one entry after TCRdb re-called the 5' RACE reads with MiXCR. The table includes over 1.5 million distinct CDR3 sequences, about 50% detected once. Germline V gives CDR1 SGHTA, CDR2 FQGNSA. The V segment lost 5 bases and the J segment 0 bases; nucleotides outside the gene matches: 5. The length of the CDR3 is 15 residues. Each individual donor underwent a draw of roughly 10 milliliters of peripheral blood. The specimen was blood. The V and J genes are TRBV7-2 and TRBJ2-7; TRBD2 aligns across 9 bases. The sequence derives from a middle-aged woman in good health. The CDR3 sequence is CASSTTSGSSYEQYF. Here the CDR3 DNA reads TGTGCCAGCAGCACCACTAGCGGGTCCTCCTACGAGCAGTACTTC.